This TCR beta chain was identified in a study of T cell repertoires in cytomegalovirus infection. The sample holds one count of this clonotype. Its antigen is unidentified. Study-wide points: Carriers of CMV and the relevant HLA type were discriminated by public TCR beta frequency. The response measured ex vivo was dominated by TCR beta clonotypes (HLA-C-restricted and CMV-specific).

Germline loops: CDR1 KGHDR, CDR2 SFDVKD. CDR3 length equals 14 residues. Trimming pared 9 bases from V and 0 bases from J, leaving 11 bases between. TCRdb itself ran the reads through MiXCR, one entry per CDR3 protein. Of roughly 220,000 distinct CDR3 sequences in the sample, 35% to 40% were seen once. The chain couples TRBV24-1 to TRBJ1-5, with D unclear. The material sequenced was CD8+ T cells from cultured PBMCs, taken from culture after CMV antigen stimulation. The TCR was taken from a human donor in good health (CMV status not recorded). Some clones in this sample may be carry-over from other donors' samples. The DNA for the CDR3 is TGTGCCACCGGTAACAGTTATAGCAATCAGCCCCAGCATTTT. It codes for CATGNSYSNQPQHF.